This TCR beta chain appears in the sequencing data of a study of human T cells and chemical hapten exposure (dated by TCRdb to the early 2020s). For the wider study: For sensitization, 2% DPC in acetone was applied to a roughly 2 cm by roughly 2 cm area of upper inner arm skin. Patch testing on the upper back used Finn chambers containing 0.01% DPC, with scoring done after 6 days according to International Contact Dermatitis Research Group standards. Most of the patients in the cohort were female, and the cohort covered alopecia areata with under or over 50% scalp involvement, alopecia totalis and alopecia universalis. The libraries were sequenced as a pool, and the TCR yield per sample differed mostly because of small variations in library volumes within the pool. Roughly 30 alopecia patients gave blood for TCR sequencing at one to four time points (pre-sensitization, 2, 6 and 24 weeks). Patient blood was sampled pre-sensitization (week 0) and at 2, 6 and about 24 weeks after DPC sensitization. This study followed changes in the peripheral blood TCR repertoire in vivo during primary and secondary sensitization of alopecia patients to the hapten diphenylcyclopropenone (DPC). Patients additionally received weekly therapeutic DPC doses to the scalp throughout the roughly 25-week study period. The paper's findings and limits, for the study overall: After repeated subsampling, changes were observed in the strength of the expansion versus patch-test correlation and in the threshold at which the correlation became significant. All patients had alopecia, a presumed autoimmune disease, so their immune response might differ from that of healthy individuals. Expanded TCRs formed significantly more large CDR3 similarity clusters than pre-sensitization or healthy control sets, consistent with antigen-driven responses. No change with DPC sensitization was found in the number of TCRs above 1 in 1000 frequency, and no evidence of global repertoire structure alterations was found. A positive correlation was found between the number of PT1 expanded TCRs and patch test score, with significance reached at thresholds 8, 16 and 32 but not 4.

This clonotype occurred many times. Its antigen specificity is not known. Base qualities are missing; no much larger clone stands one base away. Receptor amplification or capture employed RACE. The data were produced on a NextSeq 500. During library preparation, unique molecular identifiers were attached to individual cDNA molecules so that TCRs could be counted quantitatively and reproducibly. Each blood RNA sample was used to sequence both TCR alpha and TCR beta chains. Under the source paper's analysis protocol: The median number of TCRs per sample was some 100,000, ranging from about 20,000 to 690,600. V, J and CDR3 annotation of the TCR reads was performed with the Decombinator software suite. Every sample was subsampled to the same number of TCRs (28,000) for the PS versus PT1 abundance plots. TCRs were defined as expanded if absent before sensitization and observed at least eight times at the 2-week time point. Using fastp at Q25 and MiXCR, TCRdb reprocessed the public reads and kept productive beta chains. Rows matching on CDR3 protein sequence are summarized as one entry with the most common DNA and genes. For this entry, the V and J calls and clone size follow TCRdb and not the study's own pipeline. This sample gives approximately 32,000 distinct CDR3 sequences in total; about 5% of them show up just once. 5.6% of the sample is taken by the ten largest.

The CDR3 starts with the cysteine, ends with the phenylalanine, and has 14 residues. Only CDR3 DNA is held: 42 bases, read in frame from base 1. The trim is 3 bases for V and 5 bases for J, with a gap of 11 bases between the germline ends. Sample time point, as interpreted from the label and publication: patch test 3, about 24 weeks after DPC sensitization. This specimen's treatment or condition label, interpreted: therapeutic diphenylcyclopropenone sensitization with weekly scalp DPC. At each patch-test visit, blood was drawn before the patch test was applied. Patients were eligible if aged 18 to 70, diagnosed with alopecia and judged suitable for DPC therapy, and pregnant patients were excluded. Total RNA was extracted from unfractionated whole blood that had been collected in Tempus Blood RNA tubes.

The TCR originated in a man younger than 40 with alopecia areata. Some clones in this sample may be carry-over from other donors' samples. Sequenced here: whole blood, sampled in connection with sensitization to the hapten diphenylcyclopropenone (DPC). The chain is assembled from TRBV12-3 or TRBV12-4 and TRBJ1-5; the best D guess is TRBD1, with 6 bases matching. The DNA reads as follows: TGTGCCAGCAGTTTTGGGGGGCAGGATCAGCCCCAGCATTTT. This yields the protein CASSFGGQDQPQHF.